The 12 T cell receptor beta chains below were found in one sample sequenced in a study of T cell responses to AZD1222 COVID-19 vaccine. Data came from immunoSEQ multiplex PCR; TCRdb stores just in-frame clones and leaves some out. The sample includes more than 85,000 clones, around 90% seen only once; the top ten take 7.5%. The specimen comprised peripheral blood, sampled on day 0 of AZD1222 vaccination. The receptors derive from an adult in good health.

The gene calls are TRBV29-1 and TRBJ1-2; D is ambiguous. Trimming removed 2 bases from V and 3 bases from J, with 10 bases in between. Germline V gene data show CDR1 as SQVTM and CDR2 as ANQGSEA. The CDR3 length is 13 residues. CDR3 loop: CSVEQLDHYGYTF. The CDR3 DNA reads TGCAGCGTTGAACAGCTGGACCACTATGGCTACACCTTC.

The genes are TRBV3-1 (or the pseudogene TRBV3-2) and TRBJ2-7; D may be TRBD2 (5 bases). V lost 3 bases, J lost 6 bases, and 15 bases lay in between. Germline values: CDR1 LGHDT, CDR2 YNNKEL (reference sequence). CDR3 length equals 14 residues. The CDR3 region has the DNA TGTGCCAGCAGCCAGAGGCCCCTCGAGGGCGAGCAGTACTTC. Protein product: CASSQRPLEGEQYF.

The chain employs TRBV28 and TRBJ1-2; possible D gene TRBD1, 5 bases. The CDR3 totals 13 residues. Per germline, CDR1 MDHEN and CDR2 SYDVKM. Trimming took off 2 bases at V and 5 bases at J, with 9 bases between the two ends. The CDR3 nucleotides read TGTGCCAGCAGTTTAGCAGGGAGGTATGGCTACACCTTC. Translation gives CASSLAGRYGYTF.

This clone was found once. The V call is TRBV21-1, the J call TRBJ1-6; the table's D call, TRBD1, has no DNA check behind it. TRBV21-1 is an annotated pseudogene. This CDR3 has 15 amino acids. CDR3 region: CASSNLTRDNSPLHF. For the CDR3, the DNA is TGTGCCAGCAGCAATCTCACCAGGGATAATTCACCCCTCCACTTT.

The chain combines TRBV6-1 with TRBJ2-7; unclear D gene. CDR3 length: 13 amino acids. The germline gives CDR1 MNHNS, CDR2 SASEGT. Trimming removed 6 bases at V and 3 bases at J, with 12 bases between. CDR3 amino acids: CASRGSVVYEQYF. The DNA of the CDR3 is TGTGCCAGCAGAGGCAGCGTCGTCTACGAGCAGTACTTC.

The rearrangement uses TRBV5-1 and TRBJ2-1, with TRBD1 matching 10 bases. V gave up 4 bases and J gave up 8 bases; unmatched junction bases: 6. Looked up from germline, CDR1 is SGHRS and CDR2 is YFSETQ. The CDR3 runs to 14 residues. CDR3 sequence: CASSMDRGGDEQFF. The CDR3 nucleotides read TGCGCCAGCAGCATGGACAGGGGGGGCGATGAGCAGTTCTTC. Based on the CDR3 plus reference TRBV5-1 and TRBJ2-1, the full variable domain is KAGVTQTPRYLIKTRGQQVTLSCSPISGHRSVSWYQQTPGQGLQFLFEYFSETQRNKGNFPGRFSGRQFSNSRSEMNVSTLELGDSALYLCASSMDRGGDEQFFGPGTRLTVL.

The DNA of the CDR3 is TGTGCCAGCACCTCGACCCAGGACCAGGCGGCTTTCTTT. Its translation is CASTSTQDQAAFF. The chain has TRBV28 and TRBJ1-1; no reliable D call. This CDR3 has 13 residues. Germline CDR1 and CDR2: MDHEN and SYDVKM. With 7 bases removed from V and 11 bases from J, the gap between germline ends came to 20 bases.

The CDR3 loop is CASSSDRRNNEQFF. CDR3 DNA: TGTGCCAGTAGTAGCGACAGGAGAAACAATGAGCAGTTCTTC. V and J are TRBV19 and TRBJ2-1; possibly TRBD1 for D (6 bases). The CDR3 totals 14 residues. The V gene lost 4 bases and the J gene lost 5 bases, with 12 bases spanning the gap. From germline, CDR1 is LNHDA and CDR2 SQIVND (reference sequence).

V and J are TRBV19 and TRBJ1-1; 8 bases align to TRBD1. Germline trimming cut 6 bases from V and 5 bases from J; bases unmatched to any gene: 11. The CDR3 consists of 15 residues. Germline V lookup: CDR1 LNHDA, CDR2 SQIVND (reference sequence). For the CDR3, the DNA is TGTGCCAGTAGCAGGGCAGGGGGCGCCAGGACTGAAGCTTTCTTT. Translating gives CASSRAGGARTEAFF.

The gene calls are TRBV10-3 and TRBJ1-1, with 9 bases that match TRBD1. The CDR3 has 14 residues. From germline, CDR1 is ENHRY and CDR2 SYGVKD. With 11 bases clipped from V and 0 bases from J, the junction kept 7 bases outside the gene matches. The CDR3 loop is CAVQTGGMNTEAFF. The CDR3 nucleotides read TGTGCCGTCCAGACAGGGGGTATGAACACTGAAGCTTTCTTT.

The chain carries TRBV7-9 and TRBJ2-7; D is possibly TRBD2 (7 bases). V lost 5 bases and J 6 bases, leaving 20 bases between the germline ends. Germline V gene data show CDR1 as SEHNR and CDR2 as FQNEAQ (reference sequence). The CDR3 covers 15 residues. The DNA for the CDR3 is TGTGCCAGCAGCCACAGAGTTCGGGGGGCTGGCGAGCAGTACTTC. Translating it yields CASSHRVRGAGEQYF. Supplemented by reference TRBV7-9 and TRBJ2-7, the full variable domain reads DTGVSQNPRHKITKRGQNVTFRCDPISEHNRLYWYRQTLGQGPEFLTYFQNEAQLEKSRLLSDRFSAERPKGSFSTLEIQRTEQGDSAMYLCASSHRVRGAGEQYFGPGTRLTVT.

The CDR3 DNA follows: TGTGCCAGCAGCCGAACTCCGACAGGGGGAGAGACCCAGTACTTC. Its translation is CASSRTPTGGETQYF. The chain is built from TRBV3-1 (or the pseudogene TRBV3-2) and TRBJ2-5; the match to TRBD1 covers 9 bases. Trimming at V came to 4 bases and at J to 4 bases, leaving 7 bases not matched to a gene. The CDR3 is made up of 15 amino acids. Germline V gives CDR1 LGHDT, CDR2 YNNKEL (reference sequence).